The 22 T cell receptor beta chains in this list originate from one sample, sequenced in a study of blood T cell repertoires in COVID-19. The data were produced by immunoSEQ multiplex PCR, yet TCRdb's version contains in-frame clones alone and is incomplete. Found here are roughly 180,000 clones, roughly 82% of them singletons; the top ten hold around 11%. Sequenced: PBMCs or T cells enriched from blood (not recorded which). The receptors shown here come from a man aged 40-49 years who had recovered from COVID-19.

This chain uses TRBV12-5 with TRBJ2-3; TRBD2 matches 12 bases. Germline CDR1 reads LGHNT; CDR2 reads FRNRAP. J was trimmed by 5 bases and V by 5 bases; bases with no gene match: 2. The CDR3 has 14 amino acids. This CDR3 is CASGPTSGGDTQYF. The CDR3 DNA is TGTGCTAGTGGTCCGACTAGCGGGGGAGATACGCAGTATTTT.

The chain couples TRBV6-2 or TRBV6-3 to TRBJ1-5, with D perhaps matching TRBD1 (5 bases). Trimming stripped 2 bases from V and 7 bases from J, with 9 bases between. Germline V gives CDR1 MNHEY, CDR2 SVGEGT. The CDR3 has 13 residues. CDR3 sequence (DNA): TGTGCCAGCAGTTACAACGGGGGGCAGCCCCAGCATTTT. As protein: CASSYNGGQPQHF.

This clone was seen only once. V usage is TRBV11-2 and J usage is TRBJ2-2, with 9 bases lining up with TRBD1. This CDR3 has 14 amino acids. J lost 6 bases, V lost 4 bases, and 3 bases had no gene match. Germline CDR1 SGHAT, CDR2 FQNNGV. The CDR3 here is CASSWDRVSGELFF. The CDR3 DNA sequence: TGTGCCAGCAGCTGGGACAGGGTGTCCGGGGAGCTGTTTTTT.

The chain recombines TRBV5-1 with TRBJ2-1; possibly TRBD1 for D (6 bases). CDR3 size: 16 residues. Germline values: CDR1 SGHRS, CDR2 YFSETQ. Trimming left V 0 bases short and J 3 bases short, with 13 bases between. DNA for the CDR3: TGCGCCAGCAGCTTGGGGGGCAGGGGCTTCTACAATGAGCAGTTCTTC. Translation gives CASSLGGRGFYNEQFF.

The V call is TRBV27, the J call TRBJ2-2; 7 nucleotides agree with TRBD2. CDR1 MNHEY and CDR2 SMNVEV come from the germline V gene (reference sequence). Unmatched junction bases numbered 7, after V lost 7 bases and J lost 5 bases. This CDR3 is built from 14 residues. The CDR3 bases are TGTGCCAGCACCGGGGGAGGGCGGACCGGGGAGCTGTTTTTT. Its protein is CASTGGGRTGELFF.

In this sample, this clone turned up once. This chain connects TRBV19 to TRBJ1-5; D might be TRBD1 (6 bases). V shed 6 bases and J shed 5 bases, with 20 bases lying between them. This CDR3 has 16 amino acids. The V gene's germline CDR1 is LNHDA and CDR2 SQIVND (reference sequence). CDR3 protein: CASRPTDRLIHQPQHF. DNA of the CDR3: TGTGCCAGTAGGCCGACTGACAGGTTAATACATCAGCCCCAGCATTTT.

This rearrangement joins TRBV19 to TRBJ2-2; unclear D gene. Germline V gives CDR1 LNHDA, CDR2 SQIVND (reference sequence). This CDR3 has 11 amino acids. Trimming pared 5 bases from V and 7 bases from J, leaving 5 bases between. The CDR3 DNA reads as TGTGCCAGTAGTCCCCACGGGGAGCTGTTTTTT. Translation: CASSPHGELFF.

The V call is TRBV24-1, the J call TRBJ2-3, with TRBD2 matching over 15 bases. Trimming cost V 7 bases and J 4 bases; bases outside gene matches: 14. The germline gives CDR1 KGHDR, CDR2 SFDVKD. CDR3 length equals 19 residues. This CDR3 reads CATSGHTGTSGRLSDTQYF. In DNA form, the CDR3 reads TGTGCCACCAGCGGACACACAGGGACTAGCGGGAGGTTGTCAGATACGCAGTATTTT.

The chain uses TRBV9 and TRBJ1-4; the D gene is possibly TRBD1 (5 bases). Looked up from germline, CDR1 is SGDLS and CDR2 is YYNGEE. Trimming stripped 2 bases from V and 2 bases from J, with 7 bases between. The CDR3 spans 14 residues. DNA for the CDR3: TGTGCCAGCAGCGTGGGGCCTACTAATGAAAAACTGTTTTTT. This sequence encodes CASSVGPTNEKLFF.

The chain couples TRBV6-4 to TRBJ2-7, with 7 bases aligning to TRBD1. The CDR3 covers 14 residues. Germline trimming cut 11 bases from V and 5 bases from J; bases unmatched to any gene: 15. Germline CDR1 reads MRHNA; CDR2 reads SNTAGT. The CDR3 DNA reads as TGTGCCGGCGCTACCGGGACAGTGTTCAACGAGCAGTACTTC. Its translation is CAGATGTVFNEQYF.

As DNA, the CDR3 is TGTGCCAGCAGCCCTGGACTGGTAGGCGGGCAGCCCCAGCATTTT. It specifies CASSPGLVGGQPQHF. The rearrangement joins TRBV7-2 to TRBJ1-5, with no clear D. Germline V gene sequence: CDR1 SGHTA, CDR2 FQGNSA. The CDR3 runs 15 residues. V lost 5 bases to trimming and J lost 7 bases, with 18 bases between them. Full variable domain (remainder filled in from reference TRBV7-2 and TRBJ1-5): GAGVSQSPSNKVTEKGKDVELRCDPISGHTALYWYRQSLGQGLEFLIYFQGNSAPDKSGLPSDRFSAERTGGSVSTLTIQRTQQEDSAVYLCASSPGLVGGQPQHFGDGTRLSIL.

The chain employs TRBV18 and TRBJ1-6, with TRBD1 matching over 7 bases. The CDR3 spans 15 residues. CDR1 is KGHSH and CDR2 is LQKENI in the germline V gene. V dropped 5 bases and J dropped 9; count of bases not matched to a gene: 10. The CDR3 protein is CASSARDSTSSPLHF. DNA for the CDR3: TGTGCCAGCTCAGCCCGGGACAGTACGTCTTCACCCCTCCACTTT.

The chain couples TRBV21-1 to TRBJ1-1; TRBD1, the D gene given by the table, was not confirmed from the DNA. TRBV21-1 is reported as a pseudogene. CDR3 length: 14 residues. The CDR3 DNA is TGTGCCAGCAGCCCGGGACAGGGGTTCACTGAAGCTTTCTTT. It specifies CASSPGQGFTEAFF.

As concerns this clone: One junction end disagrees with the germline gene, perhaps due to a read error. This sequence joins TRBV5-4 and TRBJ1-6, with 7 bases matching TRBD1. This CDR3 is 14 amino acids long. Germline CDR1 and CDR2: SGHNT and YYREEE (reference sequence). CDR3: CASCFGTENSPLHF. DNA of the CDR3: TGTGCCAGCTGCTTTGGGACAGAAAATTCACCCCTCCACTTT. Using reference TRBV5-4 and TRBJ1-6 for the parts outside the CDR3, the full variable domain is ETGVTQSPTHLIKTRGQQVTLRCSSQSGHNTVSWYQQALGQGPQFIFQYYREEENGRGNFPPRFSGLQFPNYSSELNVNALELDDSALYLCASCFGTENSPLHFGNGTRLTVT.

The rearrangement links TRBV6-2 or TRBV6-3 to TRBJ2-7, with unresolved D. Germline assignment: CDR1 MNHEY and CDR2 SVGEGT. CDR3 length equals 14 residues. V was cut by 6 bases and J by 4 bases, with 16 bases left in between. Here the CDR3 DNA reads TGTGCCAGCAGCCCCGACTCTACCCTATACGAGCAGTACGTC. Amino acids: CASSPDSTLYEQYV.

This chain joins TRBV7-7 and TRBJ2-1; D perhaps matches TRBD1 (5 bases). Germline V gene sequence: CDR1 SSHAT, CDR2 FNYEAQ (reference sequence). V lost 5 bases and J 8 bases, leaving 19 bases between the germline ends. The CDR3 contains 15 residues. CDR3 bases: TGTGCCAGCAGCCCTTTTGTGGGGCGTTTTGATGAGCAGTTCTTC. Its translation is CASSPFVGRFDEQFF.

This clone has a single count. The gene calls are TRBV7-2 and TRBJ2-5; a weak D match, TRBD1 (6 bases). The V end lost 5 bases, the J end lost 2 bases, and 15 bases lay between the germline ends. Germline-derived CDR1 and CDR2 are SGHTA and FQGNSA. The CDR3 totals 15 residues. DNA of the CDR3: TGTGCCAGCAGCCTACAGGGTGGGGAGCAAGAGACCCAGTACTTC. It yields the protein CASSLQGGEQETQYF. The full variable domain, completed using reference TRBV7-2 and TRBJ2-5, is GAGVSQSPSNKVTEKGKDVELRCDPISGHTALYWYRQSLGQGLEFLIYFQGNSAPDKSGLPSDRFSAERTGGSVSTLTIQRTQQEDSAVYLCASSLQGGEQETQYFGPGTRLLVL.

The gene calls are TRBV24-1 and TRBJ2-7, with TRBD2 matching 7 bases. The CDR3 length is 14 residues. V lost 7 bases, J lost 0 bases, and 5 bases stayed unmatched. Germline V lookup: CDR1 KGHDR, CDR2 SFDVKD. In DNA, the CDR3 is TGTGCCACCAGCGGGGGGTCCCCCTCCTACGAGCAGTACTTC. It yields the protein CATSGGSPSYEQYF.

V is TRBV7-3 and J is TRBJ2-1; 8 positions agree with TRBD2. This CDR3 is 15 amino acids long. CDR1 and CDR2 from the germline V gene are SGHTA and FQGTGA. J was trimmed by 4 bases and V by 4 bases; bases with no gene match: 6. CDR3 amino acids: CASSSNSGVYNEQFF. In nucleotides, the CDR3 is TGTGCCAGCAGCTCAAATAGCGGGGTTTACAATGAGCAGTTCTTC. Variable domain in full (rest from reference TRBV7-3 and TRBJ2-1): GAGVSQTPSNKVTEKGKYVELRCDPISGHTALYWYRQSLGQGPEFLIYFQGTGAADDSGLPNDRFFAVRPEGSVSTLKIQRTERGDSAVYLCASSSNSGVYNEQFFGPGTRLTVL.

V and J are TRBV4-3 and TRBJ2-5; 8 bases align to TRBD1. V lost 9 bases and J lost 2; bases outside the gene matches: 5. The CDR3 extends over 13 amino acids. Germline loops: CDR1 LGHNA, CDR2 YSLEER. This CDR3 is CASLDREQETQYF. DNA for the CDR3: TGCGCCAGTTTGGACAGGGAGCAAGAGACCCAGTACTTC.

A few counts support this clone. The rearrangement joins TRBV2 to TRBJ1-1; tentative D call: TRBD1 (5 bases). V was shortened by 10 bases and J by 0 bases, with 12 bases between the two germline ends. CDR3 length equals 13 residues. Germline CDR1 reads SNHLY; CDR2 reads FYNNEI. This chain's CDR3 is CATTRGLNTEAFF. The DNA for the CDR3 is TGTGCCACCACAAGGGGCTTGAACACTGAAGCTTTCTTT.

This clone has a single count. The chain uses TRBV29-1 and TRBJ2-1; 12 bases agree with TRBD2. The trim removed 7 bases at V and 8 bases at J, leaving 6 bases unmatched. The germline CDR1 and CDR2 sequences are SQVTM and ANQGSEA. The CDR3 totals 13 residues. Here the CDR3 reads CSGLAGVVDEQFF. The CDR3, as DNA: TGCAGCGGACTAGCGGGAGTGGTCGATGAGCAGTTCTTC.